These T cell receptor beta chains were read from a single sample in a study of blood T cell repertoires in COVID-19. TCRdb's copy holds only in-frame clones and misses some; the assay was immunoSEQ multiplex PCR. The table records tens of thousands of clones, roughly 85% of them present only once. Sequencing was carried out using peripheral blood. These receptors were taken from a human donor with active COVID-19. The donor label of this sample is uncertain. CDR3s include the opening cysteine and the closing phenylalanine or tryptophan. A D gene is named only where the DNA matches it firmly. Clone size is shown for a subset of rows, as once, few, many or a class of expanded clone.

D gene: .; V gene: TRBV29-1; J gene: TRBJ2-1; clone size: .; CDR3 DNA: TGCAGCGTTGGGGGGGCGGGAGTGTATGAGCAGTTCTTC; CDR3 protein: CSVGGAGVYEQFF
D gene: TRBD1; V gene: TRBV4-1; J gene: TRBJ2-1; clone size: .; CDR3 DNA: TGCGCCAGCAGCCAGGGACAGCACAATGAGCAGTTCTTC; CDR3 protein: CASSQGQHNEQFF
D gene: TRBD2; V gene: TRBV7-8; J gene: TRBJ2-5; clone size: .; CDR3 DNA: TGTGCCAGCAGCTTAGCGTCTAGCGGATGGGAGACCCAGTACTTC; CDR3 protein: CASSLASSGWETQYF
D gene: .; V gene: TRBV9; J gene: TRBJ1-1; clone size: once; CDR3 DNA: TGTGCCAGCAGCGTAGAGGACTGGTCCTTTAAAGCTTTCTTT; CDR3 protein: CASSVEDWSFKAFF
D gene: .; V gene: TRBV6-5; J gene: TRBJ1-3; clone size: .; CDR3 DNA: TGTGCCAGCAGTTACTCCCAGGCCCCTGGAAACACCATATATTTT; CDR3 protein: CASSYSQAPGNTIYF
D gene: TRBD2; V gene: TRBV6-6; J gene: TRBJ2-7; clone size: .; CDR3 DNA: TGTGCCAGCAGCGAGACTAGCGGAGAATCCTACGAGCAGTACTTC; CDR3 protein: CASSETSGESYEQYF
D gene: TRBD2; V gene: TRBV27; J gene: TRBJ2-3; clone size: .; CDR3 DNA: TGTGCCAGCAGTGATTGGACTAGCGGCACAGATACGCAGTATTTT; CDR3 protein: CASSDWTSGTDTQYF
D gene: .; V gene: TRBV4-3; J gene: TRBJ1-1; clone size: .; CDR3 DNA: TGCGCCAGCAGCCAGACTCTGAACACTGAAGCTTTCTTT; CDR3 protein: CASSQTLNTEAFF
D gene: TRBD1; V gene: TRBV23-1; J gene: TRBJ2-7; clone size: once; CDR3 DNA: TGCGCCAGCAGTCTTTTTGGTGTTCCGGACAGGGAACGTAACGAGCAGTACTTC; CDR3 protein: CASSLFGVPDRERNEQYF
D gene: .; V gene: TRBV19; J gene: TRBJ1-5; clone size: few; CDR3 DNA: TGTGCCAGTAGTATTCAGGGGTCCCGACTCCAAGCCCAGCATTTT; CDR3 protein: CASSIQGSRLQAQHF
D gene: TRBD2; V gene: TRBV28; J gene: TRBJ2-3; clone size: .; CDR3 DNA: TGTGCCAGCAGCCCCTTAATAGCGGGAGTAGGAGATACGCAGTATTTT; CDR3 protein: CASSPLIAGVGDTQYF
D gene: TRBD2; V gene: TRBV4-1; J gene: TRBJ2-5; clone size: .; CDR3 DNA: TGCGCCAGCAGCCAAGTCGTCACGGGGGGGTGGGAGACCCAGTACTTC; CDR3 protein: CASSQVVTGGWETQYF
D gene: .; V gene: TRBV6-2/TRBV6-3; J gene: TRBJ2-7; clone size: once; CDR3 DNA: TGTGCCAGCAGTTACTCCATGGGCCCCTACGAGCAGTACTTC; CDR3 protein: CASSYSMGPYEQYF